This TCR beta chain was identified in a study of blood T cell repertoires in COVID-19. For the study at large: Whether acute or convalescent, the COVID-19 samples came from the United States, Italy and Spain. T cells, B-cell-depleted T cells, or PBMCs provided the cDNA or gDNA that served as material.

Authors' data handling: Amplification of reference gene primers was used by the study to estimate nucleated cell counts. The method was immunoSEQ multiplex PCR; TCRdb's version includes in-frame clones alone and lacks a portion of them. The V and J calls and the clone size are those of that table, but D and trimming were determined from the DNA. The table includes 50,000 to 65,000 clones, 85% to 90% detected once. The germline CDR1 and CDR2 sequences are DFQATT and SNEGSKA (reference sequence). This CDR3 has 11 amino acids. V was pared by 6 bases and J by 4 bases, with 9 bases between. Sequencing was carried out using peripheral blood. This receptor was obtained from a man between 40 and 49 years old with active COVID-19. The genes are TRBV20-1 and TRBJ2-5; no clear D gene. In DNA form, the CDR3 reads TGCAGTGCGCACACGGGAGAGACCCAGTACTTC. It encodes CSAHTGETQYF.